Below, one T cell receptor beta chain is given with its context. Its antigen remains unknown. This record comes from a study of cytomegalovirus exposure and HLA in healthy donors. The PCR had 60 Vbeta and 13 Jbeta primers. Assay used: immunoSEQ multiplex PCR; TCRdb lists only in-frame clones, some missing. The sample yields tens of thousands of clones, around 72% seen once. Notes on the study in general: Researchers left out some V segments, among them TRBV6-2 and TRBV6-3, as indistinguishable.

CDR1 is LNHDA, CDR2 SQIVND, per germline (reference sequence). The CDR3 consists of 14 residues. Trimming removed 3 bases at V and 1 base at J, with 9 bases between. This chain connects TRBV19 to TRBJ1-1; D remains unclear. Sequencing was carried out using PBMCs. The TCR comes from a man aged 45-65 years in good health and CMV-seropositive. Here the CDR3 reads CASSMRGTNTEAFF. For the CDR3, the DNA is TGTGCCAGTAGTATGCGGGGAACGAACACTGAAGCTTTCTTT.